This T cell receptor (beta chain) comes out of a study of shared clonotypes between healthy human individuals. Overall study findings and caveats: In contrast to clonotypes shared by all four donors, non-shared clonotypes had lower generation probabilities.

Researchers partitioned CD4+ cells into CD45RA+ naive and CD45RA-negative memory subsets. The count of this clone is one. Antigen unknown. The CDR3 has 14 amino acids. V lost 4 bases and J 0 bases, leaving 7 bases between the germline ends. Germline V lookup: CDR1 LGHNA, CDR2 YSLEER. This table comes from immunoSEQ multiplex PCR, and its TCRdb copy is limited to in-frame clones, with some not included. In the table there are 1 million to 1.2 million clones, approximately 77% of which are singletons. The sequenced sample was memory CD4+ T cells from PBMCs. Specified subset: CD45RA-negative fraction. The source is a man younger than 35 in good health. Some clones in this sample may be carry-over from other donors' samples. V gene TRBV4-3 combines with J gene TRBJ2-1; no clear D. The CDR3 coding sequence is TGCGCCAGCAGCCTTCTCGTCTCCTACAATGAGCAGTTCTTC. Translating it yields CASSLLVSYNEQFF.